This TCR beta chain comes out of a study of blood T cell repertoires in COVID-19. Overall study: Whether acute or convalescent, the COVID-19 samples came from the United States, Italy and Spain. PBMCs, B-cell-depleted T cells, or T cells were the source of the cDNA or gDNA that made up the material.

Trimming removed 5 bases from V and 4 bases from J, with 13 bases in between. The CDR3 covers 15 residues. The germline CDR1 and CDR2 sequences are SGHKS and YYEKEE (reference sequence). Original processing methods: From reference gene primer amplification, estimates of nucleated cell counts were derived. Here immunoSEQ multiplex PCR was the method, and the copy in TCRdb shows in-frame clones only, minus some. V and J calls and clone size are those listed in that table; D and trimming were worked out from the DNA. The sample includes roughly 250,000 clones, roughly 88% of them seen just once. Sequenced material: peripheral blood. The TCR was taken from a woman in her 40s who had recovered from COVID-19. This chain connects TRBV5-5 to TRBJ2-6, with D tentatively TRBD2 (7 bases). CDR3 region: CASSHRGAGANVLTF. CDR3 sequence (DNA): TGTGCCAGCAGTCACCGGGGGGCCGGGGCCAACGTCCTGACTTTC.